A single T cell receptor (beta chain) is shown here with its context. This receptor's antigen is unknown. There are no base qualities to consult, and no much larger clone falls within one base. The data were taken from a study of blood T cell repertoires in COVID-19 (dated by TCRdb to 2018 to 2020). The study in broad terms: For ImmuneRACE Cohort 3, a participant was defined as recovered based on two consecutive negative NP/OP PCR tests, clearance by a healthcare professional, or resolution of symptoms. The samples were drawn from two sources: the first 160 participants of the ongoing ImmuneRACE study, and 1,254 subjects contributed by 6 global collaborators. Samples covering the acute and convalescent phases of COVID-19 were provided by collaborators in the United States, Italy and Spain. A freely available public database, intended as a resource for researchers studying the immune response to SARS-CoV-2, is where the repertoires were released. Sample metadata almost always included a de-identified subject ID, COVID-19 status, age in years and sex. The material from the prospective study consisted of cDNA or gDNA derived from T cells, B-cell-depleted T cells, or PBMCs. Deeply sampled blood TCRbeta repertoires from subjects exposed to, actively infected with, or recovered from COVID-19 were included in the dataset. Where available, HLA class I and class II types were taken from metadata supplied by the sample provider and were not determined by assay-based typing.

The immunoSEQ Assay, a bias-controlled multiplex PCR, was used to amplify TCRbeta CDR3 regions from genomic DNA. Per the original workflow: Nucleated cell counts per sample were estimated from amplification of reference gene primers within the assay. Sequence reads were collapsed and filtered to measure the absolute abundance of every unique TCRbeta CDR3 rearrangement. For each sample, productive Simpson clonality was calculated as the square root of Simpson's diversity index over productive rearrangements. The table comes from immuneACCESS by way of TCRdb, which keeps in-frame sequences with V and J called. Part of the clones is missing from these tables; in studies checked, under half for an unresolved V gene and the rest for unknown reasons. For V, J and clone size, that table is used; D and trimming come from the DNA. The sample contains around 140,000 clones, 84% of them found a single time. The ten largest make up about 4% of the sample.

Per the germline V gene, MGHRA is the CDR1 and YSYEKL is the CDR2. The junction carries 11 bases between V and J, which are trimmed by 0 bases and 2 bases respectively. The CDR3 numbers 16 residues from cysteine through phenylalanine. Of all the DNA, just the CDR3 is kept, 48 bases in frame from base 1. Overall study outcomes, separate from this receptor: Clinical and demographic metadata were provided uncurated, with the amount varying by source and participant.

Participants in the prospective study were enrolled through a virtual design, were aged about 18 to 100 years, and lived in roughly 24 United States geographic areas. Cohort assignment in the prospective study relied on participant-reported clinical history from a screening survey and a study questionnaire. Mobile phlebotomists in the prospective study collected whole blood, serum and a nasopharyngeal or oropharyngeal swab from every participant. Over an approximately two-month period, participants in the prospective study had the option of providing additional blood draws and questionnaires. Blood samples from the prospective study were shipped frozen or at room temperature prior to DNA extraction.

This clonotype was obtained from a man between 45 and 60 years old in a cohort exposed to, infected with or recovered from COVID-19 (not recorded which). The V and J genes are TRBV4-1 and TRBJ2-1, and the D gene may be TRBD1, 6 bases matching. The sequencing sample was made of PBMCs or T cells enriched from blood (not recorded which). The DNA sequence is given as TGCGCCAGCAGCCAAGATGGCACAGGGACCTACAATGAGCAGTTCTTC. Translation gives CASSQDGTGTYNEQFF.